This is a list of T cell receptor beta chains from one sample in a study of cytomegalovirus exposure and HLA in healthy donors. Clones were sequenced by immunoSEQ multiplex PCR, and TCRdb holds only the in-frame ones, with some missing. The sample includes 100,000 to 150,000 clones. Material: PBMCs. The origin of the receptors is a man between 18 and 29 years old in good health and CMV-seronegative. CDR3s include the opening cysteine and the closing phenylalanine or tryptophan.

>TRBV7-9
CASSPSLGGNIQYF
>TRBV6-5
CASATGTPSYNEQFF
>TRBV11-3
CASSLQGLAGVEQFF
>TRBV29-1
CSVSGDYNEQFF
>TRBV4-2
CASSQEDRGNQPQHF
>TRBV5-8
CASSLANTQKLFF
>TRBV5-4
CASSLSTAPSGNTIYF
>TRBV19
CASSIWPKQETQYF
>TRBV6-1
CASSQPGQDIF
>TRBV19
CASTHPQAGTQYF
>TRBV6-5
CASSPDRGQLQHF
>TRBV5-1
CAGSSTGGADEKLFF
>TRBV6-5
CASSYRPGKGGNEQFF
>TRBV2
CASSLAGPEYNEQFF
>TRBV5-6
CASSRSGGSSTDTQYF
>TRBV10-3
CAIGPQGEIIGAFF
>TRBV19
CASSIVNGVFSKDGELFF
>TRBV6-5
CASSYSGHAAYEQYF
>TRBV5-6
CASSLFASAQETQYF
>TRBV27
CASSGGLHWYEQYF
>TRBV5-6
CASSLRQGAAKNIQYF
>TRBV9
CASSATYAGNTIYF